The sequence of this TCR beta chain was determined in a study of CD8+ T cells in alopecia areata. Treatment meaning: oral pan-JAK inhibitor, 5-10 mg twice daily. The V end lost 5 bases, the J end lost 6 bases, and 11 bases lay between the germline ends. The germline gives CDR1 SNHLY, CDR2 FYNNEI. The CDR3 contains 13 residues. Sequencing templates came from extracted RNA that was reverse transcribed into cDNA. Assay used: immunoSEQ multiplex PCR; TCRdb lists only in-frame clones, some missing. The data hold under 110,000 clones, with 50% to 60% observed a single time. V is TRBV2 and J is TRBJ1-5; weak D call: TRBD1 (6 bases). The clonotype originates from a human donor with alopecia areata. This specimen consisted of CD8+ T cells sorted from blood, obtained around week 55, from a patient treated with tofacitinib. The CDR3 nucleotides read TGTGCCAGCAGTCCAGGGGTTGGTCAGCCCCAGCATTTT. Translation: CASSPGVGQPQHF.